Shown below are 13 T cell receptor beta chains from a single sample sequenced in a study of T cells of healthy individuals. Each CDR3 protein is one row after TCRdb ran MiXCR on the 5' RACE reads. The data contain around 83,000 distinct CDR3 sequences, 5% of them singletons. These TCRs come from a female donor in good health.

This clonotype was seen at least ten times. The chain couples TRBV27 to TRBJ2-3; D uncertain. Looked up from germline, CDR1 is MNHEY and CDR2 is SMNVEV (reference sequence). The germline V and J ends were trimmed by 4 bases and 2 bases, with 4 bases remaining between them. There are 12 residues in the CDR3. The CDR3: CASSSITDTQYF. The CDR3 DNA follows: TGTGCCAGCAGTTCGATCACAGATACGCAGTATTTT.

This clonotype was counted only a few times. The chain carries TRBV5-4 and TRBJ1-1; 8 positions match TRBD1. This CDR3 has 16 amino acids. Germline values: CDR1 SGHNT, CDR2 YYREEE (reference sequence). J lost 0 bases, V lost 5 bases, and 9 bases had no gene match. The CDR3 nucleotides are TGTGCCAGCAGTCCCGGGACAGGATCACTGAACACTGAAGCTTTCTTT. Translating gives CASSPGTGSLNTEAFF.

The table lists this clonotype with a few counts. The CDR3 protein is CSARQGYNSPLHF. CDR3 DNA sequence: TGCAGTGCTAGACAGGGCTATAATTCACCCCTCCACTTT. The chain combines TRBV20-1 with TRBJ1-6, with D possibly being TRBD1 (5 bases). The germline CDR1 and CDR2 sequences are DFQATT and SNEGSKA (reference sequence). The V and J ends lost 2 bases and 3 bases respectively, with 5 bases between them. This CDR3 has 13 amino acids.

This clonotype has ten or more counts. The rearrangement links TRBV9 to TRBJ2-7, with D uncertain. V was shortened by 4 bases and J by 5 bases, with 19 bases between the two germline ends. CDR3 length: 15 residues. Germline CDR1 and CDR2: SGDLS and YYNGEE. The CDR3 bases are TGTGCCAGCAGCTTCGAAGGGTCCCTGACCGACGAGCAGTACTTC. Encoded protein: CASSFEGSLTDEQYF.

The V call is TRBV9, the J call TRBJ2-6; no clear D. In germline, CDR1 is SGDLS, CDR2 YYNGEE. The CDR3 totals 16 residues. V was shortened by 0 bases and J by 4 bases, with 11 bases between the two germline ends. The CDR3 sequence is CASSVAHIPGANVLTF. In nucleotides, the CDR3 is TGTGCCAGCAGCGTAGCTCACATCCCGGGGGCCAACGTCCTGACTTTC.

This chain uses TRBV20-1 with TRBJ1-3; 7 positions match TRBD1. The trim removed 2 bases at V and 2 bases at J, leaving 6 bases unmatched. Germline lookup yields CDR1 DFQATT and CDR2 SNEGSKA (reference sequence). This CDR3 region has 15 residues. CDR3 DNA sequence: TGCAGTGCTAGACCCGACAGGGTTACTGGAAACACCATATATTTT. It codes for CSARPDRVTGNTIYF.

V is TRBV18 and J is TRBJ1-1, with a tentative D call TRBD1 (5 bases). CDR3 length: 15 residues. Trimming stripped 3 bases from V and 1 base from J, with 12 bases between. In germline, CDR1 is KGHSH, CDR2 LQKENI. The CDR3 DNA reads TGTGCCAGCTCACCGGGTAATGGGGCGAACACTGAAGCTTTCTTT. Its translation is CASSPGNGANTEAFF.

This clonotype was detected many times. The chain carries TRBV28 and TRBJ2-3; TRBD2 agrees at 8 bases. V shed 7 bases and J 4 bases; nucleotides not matched to a gene: 7. The germline V gene encodes CDR1 MDHEN and CDR2 SYDVKM. The CDR3 is 14 amino acids. CDR3 region: CASTIAGWSDTQYF. The CDR3 bases are TGTGCCAGCACCATAGCGGGATGGTCAGATACGCAGTATTTT.

This clonotype has a count of ten or more. As DNA, the CDR3 is TGTGCCAGCAGTTTATCGAACTACCCAGTCACCGGGGAGCTGTTTTTT. Its translation is CASSLSNYPVTGELFF. J is TRBJ2-2 and V is TRBV12-3 or TRBV12-4, with D hard to call. This CDR3 comprises 16 residues. The ends were cut back, 2 bases at V and 4 bases at J, with 14 bases in the middle.

This clonotype was observed at least ten times. This chain joins TRBV28 and TRBJ2-7; a weak D match, TRBD1 (6 bases). Trimming cost V 4 bases and J 3 bases, with 16 bases left between them. Germline V CDR1 and CDR2: MDHEN, SYDVKM. The CDR3 totals 15 residues. For the CDR3, the DNA is TGTGCCAGCAGTTCGACAGGCCCCCCCGTCTACGAGCAGTACTTC. Translation: CASSSTGPPVYEQYF.

A remark on this clonotype: A junction boundary mismatches the germline segment, possibly from a read error. The chain combines TRBV20-1 with TRBJ1-6; possible D gene TRBD1, 6 bases. Germline CDR1 DFQATT, CDR2 SNEGSKA (reference sequence). The CDR3 is 15 amino acids. The CDR3 here is CSARRIPGADSPLDF. The CDR3 nucleotides are TGCAGTGCTAGAAGAATCCCAGGGGCTGATTCACCCCTCGACTTT.

This clonotype was observed a few times. V usage is TRBV27 and J usage is TRBJ1-4; no firm D call. The CDR3 sequence is 15 residues long. V was cut by 2 bases and J by 0 bases, with 7 bases left in between. CDR1 MNHEY and CDR2 SMNVEV come from the germline V gene (reference sequence). The CDR3 protein is CASSLAGTTNEKLFF. The CDR3 coding sequence is TGTGCCAGCAGTTTAGCCGGGACAACTAATGAAAAACTGTTTTTT.

This clonotype was recorded many times. The chain joins TRBV5-1 to TRBJ2-2; D is unresolved. The CDR3 consists of 14 residues. Germline V gives CDR1 SGHRS, CDR2 YFSETQ. The V end was cut by 5 bases, the J end by 4 bases, with 12 bases between. The CDR3 loop is CASRIPSSTGELFF. Written as DNA, the CDR3 is TGCGCCAGCAGGATCCCCAGTTCCACCGGGGAGCTGTTTTTT.